What follows are 15 T cell receptor beta chains derived from one specimen sequenced in a study of persistence of HIV-infected CD4 T cells. Sequencing used immunoSEQ version 4 in survey mode. Produced via immunoSEQ multiplex PCR; TCRdb's table is partial and in-frame only. The profile shows 30,000 to 45,000 clones, around 83% of them singletons. The antigens these receptors bind are not known. An overlapping HIV-1 Gag peptide pool stimulated these cells at 0.95 to 1 ug/peptide/mL. Memory cells lacking CD40L and CD69 with high CD45RO were sorted. Sequencing was performed on cultured CD4+ T cells from PBMCs, taken from a patient who received antiretroviral therapy. These receptors came from an adult with HIV. The donor label of this sample is uncertain.

The J gene is TRBJ1-6, the V gene TRBV21-1; the D call TRBD1 from the table was never checked on the DNA. TRBV21-1 is a pseudogene. The CDR3 has 15 amino acids. CDR3 sequence reads: CASSKYRAPHSPLHF. Written as DNA, the CDR3 is TGTGCCAGCAGCAAATACAGGGCCCCTCATTCACCCCTCCACTTT.

The V gene is TRBV6-5, the J gene TRBJ2-7; TRBD1 is a possible D gene (6 bases). V lost 7 bases to trimming and J lost 7 bases, with 14 bases between them. The CDR3 is 12 residues long. Germline V gives CDR1 MNHEY, CDR2 SVGAGI. CDR3 sequence reads: CASKTGLREQYF. The CDR3 DNA sequence: TGTGCCAGCAAAACAGGGTTAAGGGAGCAGTACTTC.

This chain connects TRBV5-4 to TRBJ2-7, with 8 bases that match TRBD1. CDR3 length equals 13 residues. The J segment lost 5 bases and the V segment lost 6 bases, leaving 7 bases of the junction unmatched. The germline CDR1 and CDR2 sequences are SGHNT and YYREEE (reference sequence). As DNA, the CDR3 is TGTGCCAGCAACTACAGGGGGGCCCACGAGCAGTACTTC. Its translation is CASNYRGAHEQYF.

The rearrangement uses TRBV27 and TRBJ1-1; D perhaps matches TRBD1 (5 bases). Per the germline V gene, CDR1 is MNHEY and CDR2 is SMNVEV (reference sequence). V was clipped by 3 bases and J by 3 bases, with 14 bases between them. The CDR3 length is 15 residues. The CDR3 coding sequence is TGTGCCAGCAGTTTCCTGGGACTAGGCGACACTGAAGCTTTCTTT. Its protein product is CASSFLGLGDTEAFF.

This clone was detected only once. The V call is TRBV2, the J call TRBJ1-6, with D tentatively TRBD1 (5 bases). The CDR3 is 14 amino acids. With 2 bases removed from V and 9 bases from J, the gap between germline ends came to 11 bases. Germline-derived CDR1 and CDR2 are SNHLY and FYNNEI. CDR3 sequence reads: CASSEQGVPSPLHF. The CDR3 DNA is TGTGCCAGCAGTGAACAGGGAGTGCCTTCACCCCTCCACTTT.

The rearrangement links TRBV6-5 to TRBJ1-2; D is possibly TRBD1 (6 bases). The germline gives CDR1 MNHEY, CDR2 SVGAGI. CDR3 length equals 13 residues. The V gene lost 6 bases and the J gene lost 4 bases, with 12 bases spanning the gap. As DNA, the CDR3 is TGTGCCAGCAGCTTACGGACAGCCTATGGCTACACCTTC. Translating gives CASSLRTAYGYTF.

The chain couples TRBV19 to TRBJ1-2; a possible D gene is TRBD1 (5 bases). The germline V gene encodes CDR1 LNHDA and CDR2 SQIVND (reference sequence). Trimming shortened V by 7 bases and J by 4 bases, and 13 bases separated the two germline ends. This CDR3 has 13 amino acids. Written as DNA, the CDR3 is TGTGCCAGTACCCCAACAGGAAGCTATGGCTACACCTTC. Its translation: CASTPTGSYGYTF. Supplemented by reference TRBV19 and TRBJ1-2, the full variable domain reads DGGITQSPKYLFRKEGQNVTLSCEQNLNHDAMYWYRQDPGQGLRLIYYSQIVNDFQKGDIAEGYSVSREKKESFPLTVTSAQKNPTAFYLCASTPTGSYGYTFGSGTRLTVV.

The chain combines TRBV12-3 or TRBV12-4 with TRBJ2-1; D not resolved. The CDR3 has 13 residues. Between the trimmed V and J ends, which lost 1 base and 5 bases, there was a span of 6 bases. The CDR3 bases are TGTGCCAGCAGTTTAGACAGAGACAATGAGCAGTTCTTC. Translated: CASSLDRDNEQFF.

The chain joins TRBV3-1 (or the pseudogene TRBV3-2) to TRBJ1-2, with TRBD1 identical over 7 bases. CDR1 is LGHDT, CDR2 YNNKEL, per germline (reference sequence). This CDR3 has 14 residues. J gave up 5 bases and V 1 base, and 4 bases lay outside the gene matches. The DNA for the CDR3 is TGTGCCAGCAGCCAAGGCCGGGACAGTTATGGCTACACCTTC. It encodes CASSQGRDSYGYTF.

This chain joins TRBV27 and TRBJ1-2; 9 bases align to TRBD1. The CDR3 has 14 amino acids. From germline, CDR1 is MNHEY and CDR2 SMNVEV (reference sequence). Losses at the gene ends were 8 bases for V and 5 bases for J; bases not matched to a gene: 9. Here the CDR3 DNA reads TGTGCCAGCGGGGGATTAGGGACAGGGTATGGCTACACCTTC. This gives the protein CASGGLGTGYGYTF.

This clone occurred once. This CDR3 is CASSLSIHRGNTGELFF. DNA of the CDR3: TGTGCCAGCAGCTTGTCCATTCACAGGGGGAACACCGGGGAGCTGTTTTTT. The chain uses TRBV5-8 and TRBJ2-2; 7 positions agree with TRBD1. J was trimmed by 1 base and V by 1 base; bases with no gene match: 7. The CDR3 runs 17 residues. Germline assignment: CDR1 SGHTS and CDR2 YDEGEE.

V is TRBV9 and J is TRBJ2-3; D not resolved. The ends were cut back, 5 bases at V and 4 bases at J, with 5 bases in the middle. The CDR3 is made up of 11 amino acids. Germline CDR1 is SGDLS and CDR2 is YYNGEE. The CDR3 bases are TGTGCCAGCAGTCAAGCAGATACGCAGTATTTT. It specifies CASSQADTQYF.

The chain links TRBV12-3 or TRBV12-4 to TRBJ1-5; D unresolved. V lost 6 bases, J lost 11 bases, and 17 bases lay in between. There are 13 residues in the CDR3. CDR3 residues: CASSDRDVSSQHF. The CDR3 DNA sequence: TGTGCCAGCAGCGATCGGGATGTTTCTTCCCAGCATTTT.

V and J are TRBV5-1 and TRBJ1-3; D ambiguous. The ends were cut back, 0 bases at V and 0 bases at J, with 13 bases in the middle. There are 17 residues in the CDR3. In germline, CDR1 is SGHRS, CDR2 YFSETQ. CDR3 protein: CASSLESQSLSGNTIYF. CDR3 in DNA: TGCGCCAGCAGCTTGGAAAGCCAAAGCCTCTCTGGAAACACCATATATTTT.

V usage is TRBV5-1 and J usage is TRBJ2-1; the D is unclear. V lost 5 bases and J 5 bases, leaving 14 bases between the germline ends. Germline assignment: CDR1 SGHRS and CDR2 YFSETQ. The CDR3 runs to 14 residues. The CDR3 region is CASRPALRNNEQFF. CDR3 coding DNA: TGCGCCAGCAGGCCTGCTTTAAGGAACAATGAGCAGTTCTTC.